Described below is a single TCR beta chain sequence and its context. The germline gives CDR1 SGHDT, CDR2 YYEEEE. Trimming cost V 2 bases and J 6 bases; bases outside gene matches: 5. This CDR3 comprises 13 residues. The table came from immunoSEQ multiplex PCR; TCRdb's copy has only in-frame clones and leaves some out. Of about 130,000 clones in the sample, 88% were seen once. The data derive from a study of PD-1 blockade in mismatch repair-deficient tumors. About the study: Patients had approximately 13 mismatch repair-deficient cancer types and were previously treated and progressing.

The specimen comprised peripheral blood, sampled just under 74 weeks after starting pembrolizumab. The genes are TRBV5-6 and TRBJ2-7; 7 nucleotides match TRBD1. This sequence originates from an adult with mismatch repair-deficient cancer. CDR3 sequence reads: CASSLQGKGEQYF. The DNA of the CDR3 is TGTGCCAGCAGCTTACAGGGGAAAGGCGAGCAGTACTTC.